The present entry profiles one TCR beta chain with its context. These data belong to a study of shared clonotypes between healthy human individuals. Profiled with immunoSEQ multiplex PCR; TCRdb holds only in-frame clones, not every one. The sample consists of about 1.5 million clones, 95% to 99% of them appearing once. Germline CDR1 reads MNHNY; CDR2 reads SVGAGI (reference sequence). This CDR3 region has 16 residues. The V end was cut by 4 bases, the J end by 4 bases, with 20 bases between. The TCR comes from a man aged 25 to 40 in good health. The sample comprised naive CD4+ T cells sorted from blood. The sample's subset: CD45RA+ positively selected. The chain employs TRBV6-6 and TRBJ2-7, with D unresolved. The CDR3, as DNA: TGTGCCAGCAGTTTCTCGGCCCCCCGGGTTTCGTACGAGCAGTACTTC. Its protein is CASSFSAPRVSYEQYF.